Listed here are 3 T cell receptor beta chains from one sample, sequenced in a study of cytomegalovirus exposure and HLA in healthy donors. Primers: 60 Vbeta forward and 13 Jbeta reverse. Profiling relied on immunoSEQ multiplex PCR, and the TCRdb table lists in-frame clones only, not all of them. The sample gives fewer than 130,000 clones, 65% to 75% of which show up once; under 13% is in the top ten. The sample consisted of PBMCs. These TCRs come from a man aged 35-49 years in good health and CMV-seropositive.

This chain connects TRBV9 to TRBJ1-5; 7 bases align to TRBD1. Germline assignment: CDR1 SGDLS and CDR2 YYNGEE. The J segment lost 3 bases and the V segment lost 0 bases, leaving 3 bases of the junction unmatched. The CDR3 is 15 amino acids. The CDR3 DNA follows: TGTGCCAGCAGCGTAGAAGGGACAGTCAATCAGCCCCAGCATTTT. As protein: CASSVEGTVNQPQHF.

The rearrangement uses TRBV6-6 and TRBJ2-7; tentatively, D is TRBD2 (6 bases). In germline, CDR1 is MNHNY, CDR2 SVGAGI (reference sequence). The V end was cut by 6 bases, the J end by 2 bases, with 11 bases between. The CDR3 covers 13 residues. The CDR3 region has the DNA TGTGCCAGCAGAGGTAGCGGTACCTACGAGCAGTACGTC. Translating it yields CASRGSGTYEQYV.

The rearrangement links TRBV19 to TRBJ1-1; 8 bases line up with TRBD1. In germline, CDR1 is LNHDA, CDR2 SQIVND (reference sequence). The trim removed 6 bases at V and 5 bases at J, leaving 2 bases unmatched. The CDR3 has 12 residues. CDR3 nucleotides: TGTGCCAGTAGGCGACAGGGGACTGAAGCTTTCTTT. It yields the protein CASRRQGTEAFF.